One T cell receptor beta chain is described in this entry. The antigen remains unidentified. This entry is derived from a study of long-term antiretroviral therapy in people with HIV. Study summary: The study's earliest collections predate the 2015 immediate-ART recommendation by about a decade. Notes on the study in general: The clones with expansion before ART were dominant in the repertoire at all time points.

Running of the v3.0 immunoSEQ assay took place at survey level. Generated by immunoSEQ multiplex PCR, the TCRdb table keeps only in-frame clones and is missing some. Of more than 15,000 clones in the sample, roughly 80% were seen once. Germline trimming cut 0 bases from V and 9 bases from J; bases unmatched to any gene: 6. This CDR3 spans 17 amino acids. CDR1 is MGHRA and CDR2 is YSYEKL in the germline V gene. Sequenced here: unsorted PBMCs, sampled less than 1.3 years before starting antiretroviral therapy. The receptor's source is a young man with HIV. J is TRBJ2-1 and V is TRBV4-1, with 15 bases identical to TRBD2. The CDR3 coding sequence is TGCGCCAGCAGCCAAGAGGGACTAGCGGGAGGCAGGATTGAGCAGTTCTTC. Amino acid sequence: CASSQEGLAGGRIEQFF.